Shown below are 29 T cell receptor beta chains from a single sample sequenced in a study of blood T cells in healthy people across ages. The use of a sample-barcoded 5' primer and a J-beta primer mix characterized a second PCR of roughly 7 to 11 cycles. TCRdb reanalysed the 5' RACE reads using MiXCR and keeps one entry per CDR3 protein. The top ten clones hold over 9% of a sample with fewer than 2,000,000 distinct CDR3 sequences, around 36% of them seen once. The sequencing sample was made of blood. These receptors originate from a woman in her 30s in good health.

The table lists this clonotype with a few counts. The CDR3 here is CASSLDGLAGVEQFF. CDR3 nucleotide sequence: TGCGCCAGCAGCTTAGATGGACTAGCGGGAGTTGAGCAGTTCTTC. The rearrangement joins TRBV5-1 to TRBJ2-1; 13 nucleotides agree with TRBD2. Germline lookup yields CDR1 SGHRS and CDR2 YFSETQ. This CDR3 has 15 residues. Trimming took 2 bases from V and 9 from J; bases not matched to a gene: 5.

This rearrangement joins TRBV28 to TRBJ1-2, with 7 bases that match TRBD1. This CDR3 has 18 amino acids. Germline CDR1 is MDHEN and CDR2 is SYDVKM. J was trimmed by 4 bases and V by 5 bases; bases with no gene match: 19. The CDR3 coding sequence is TGTGCCAGCAGTGCTTTACGTCTACGACAGGGATCGGTCTATGGCTACACCTTC. Amino acid sequence: CASSALRLRQGSVYGYTF.

The genes are TRBV27 and TRBJ2-7; TRBD1 or TRBD2 may be the D gene (5 bases each). The CDR3 has 12 amino acids. V was cut by 8 bases and J by 5 bases, with 13 bases left in between. Germline lookup yields CDR1 MNHEY and CDR2 SMNVEV (reference sequence). CDR3 loop: CASSTGRNEQYF. CDR3 nucleotides: TGTGCCAGCTCTACGGGGCGGAACGAGCAGTACTTC.

J is TRBJ2-1 and V is TRBV10-3; D is possibly TRBD1 (5 bases). Germline lookup yields CDR1 ENHRY and CDR2 SYGVKD. V lost 5 bases and J 8 bases, leaving 16 bases between the germline ends. This CDR3 spans 14 amino acids. The CDR3 DNA reads TGTGCCATCAGTCCCCAAGGGGTCTGGGATGAGCAGTTCTTC. Residues: CAISPQGVWDEQFF.

This clonotype was found a few times. This sequence joins TRBV2 and TRBJ1-2, with D perhaps TRBD1 (5 bases). Trimming removed 6 bases from V and 6 bases from J, with 8 bases in between. CDR3 size: 11 residues. Germline V lookup: CDR1 SNHLY, CDR2 FYNNEI. CDR3 bases: TGTGCCAGCAGGGGGCCGGATGGCTACACCTTC. The encoded protein is CASRGPDGYTF.

This clonotype was observed a handful of times. The chain is built from TRBV2 and TRBJ2-3; possible D gene TRBD2, 5 bases. The germline gives CDR1 SNHLY, CDR2 FYNNEI. V lost 6 bases to trimming and J lost 2 bases, with 15 bases between them. CDR3 size: 15 residues. The CDR3 coding sequence is TGTGCCAGCAGGAGGGAAGGTTTTGACACAGATACGCAGTATTTT. This codes for CASRREGFDTDTQYF.

This clonotype has just a few counts. The chain carries TRBV6-1 and TRBJ2-1; no firm D call. CDR1 and CDR2 from the germline V gene are MNHNS and SASEGT. The CDR3 spans 13 residues. V was pared by 5 bases and J by 6 bases, with 11 bases between. CDR3 in amino acids: CASSRLSFNEQFF. Written as DNA, the CDR3 is TGTGCCAGCAGTAGGTTGAGTTTCAATGAGCAGTTCTTC.

This clonotype has just a few counts. J is TRBJ1-6 and V is TRBV20-1; D is uncertain. V lost 1 base and J 7 bases, leaving 11 bases between the germline ends. This CDR3 has 14 amino acids. Germline V lookup: CDR1 DFQATT, CDR2 SNEGSKA (reference sequence). CDR3 coding DNA: TGCAGTGCTAGAGTCGGACGGCTAAATTCACCCCTCCACTTT. Translating it yields CSARVGRLNSPLHF.

This clonotype appeared many times. J is TRBJ2-1 and V is TRBV29-1; D may be TRBD1 (6 bases). Trimming left V 7 bases short and J 12 bases short, with 19 bases between. The germline V gene has CDR1 SQVTM and CDR2 ANQGSEA. This CDR3 spans 12 amino acids. CDR3 DNA: TGCAGCGCCTCCGGACAGACCCCAGGGCAGTTCTTC. Protein product: CSASGQTPGQFF.

The chain uses TRBV7-8 and TRBJ1-2; D is perhaps TRBD1 (5 bases). CDR3 length equals 15 residues. V was pared by 0 bases and J by 3 bases, with 11 bases between. The germline V gene encodes CDR1 SGHVS and CDR2 FQNEAQ. The CDR3 bases are TGTGCCAGCAGCTTAGCGCGGGGGGTCTACTATGGCTACACCTTC. As protein: CASSLARGVYYGYTF. The whole variable domain, filled in from reference TRBV7-8 and TRBJ1-2, reads GAGVSQSPRYKVAKRGQDVALRCDPISGHVSLFWYQQALGQGPEFLTYFQNEAQLDKSGLPSDRFFAERPEGSVSTLKIQRTQQEDSAVYLCASSLARGVYYGYTFGSGTRLTVV.

This clonotype was found a few times. J is TRBJ1-1 and V is TRBV29-1; D remains ambiguous. Germline V gene sequence: CDR1 SQVTM, CDR2 ANQGSEA. Trimming left V 6 bases short and J 7 bases short, with 9 bases between. The CDR3 loop spans 10 amino acids. The CDR3 reads CSVRTHEAFF. DNA of the CDR3: TGCAGCGTCAGGACCCATGAAGCTTTCTTT.

The J gene is TRBJ2-6, the V gene TRBV24-1, with TRBD1 matching over 9 bases. The CDR3 sequence is 19 residues long. Germline CDR1 KGHDR, CDR2 SFDVKD. Unmatched junction bases numbered 15, after V lost 4 bases and J lost 6 bases. CDR3 protein: CATSEPGQGNPAEANVLTF. The CDR3 DNA reads as TGTGCCACCAGTGAACCGGGACAGGGTAATCCCGCTGAGGCCAACGTCCTGACTTTC.

The table lists this clonotype with many counts. The V call is TRBV25-1, the J call TRBJ1-1; D is unresolved. Trimming cost V 1 base and J 2 bases, with 2 bases left between them. This CDR3 region has 12 residues. Germline lookup yields CDR1 MGHDK and CDR2 SYGVNS. CDR3 in amino acids: CASSEFNTEAFF. The CDR3 DNA is TGTGCCAGCAGTGAATTCAACACTGAAGCTTTCTTT.

The table lists this clonotype with a few counts. V usage is TRBV20-1 and J usage is TRBJ2-1; 9 bases are shared with TRBD1. Germline loops: CDR1 DFQATT, CDR2 SNEGSKA (reference sequence). The CDR3 has 14 residues. The J segment lost 3 bases and the V segment lost 3 bases, leaving 3 bases of the junction unmatched. The CDR3 protein is CSASGDRVYNEQFF. Here the CDR3 DNA reads TGCAGTGCTAGTGGGGACAGGGTCTACAATGAGCAGTTCTTC.

The chain combines TRBV20-1 with TRBJ2-7; no definite D call. CDR3 size: 13 residues. Germline CDR1 is DFQATT and CDR2 is SNEGSKA (reference sequence). Trimming removed 2 bases at V and 2 bases at J, with 10 bases between. The CDR3 DNA follows: TGCAGTGCTAGACGTGGCACCCCCTACGAGCAGTACTTC. Its translation is CSARRGTPYEQYF.

This sequence joins TRBV5-6 and TRBJ2-1; the D gene is possibly TRBD1 (5 bases). The CDR3 has 13 amino acids. Trimming took off 2 bases at V and 6 bases at J, with 9 bases between the two ends. Germline-derived CDR1 and CDR2 are SGHDT and YYEEEE. CDR3 sequence: CASSFTGFNEQFF. The CDR3 DNA reads TGTGCCAGCAGCTTCACAGGTTTCAATGAGCAGTTCTTC.

This chain joins TRBV4-1 and TRBJ1-1, with D possibly matching TRBD1 (6 bases). The V end lost 3 bases, the J end lost 6 bases, and 17 bases lay between the germline ends. Germline-derived CDR1 and CDR2 are MGHRA and YSYEKL. This CDR3 region has 15 residues. CDR3 residues: CASSQSPTGTSEAFF. DNA of the CDR3: TGCGCCAGCAGCCAGAGTCCAACAGGGACCTCTGAAGCTTTCTTT.

The J gene is TRBJ2-4, the V gene TRBV27; D is possibly TRBD2 (6 bases). This CDR3 region has 19 residues. The germline CDR1 and CDR2 sequences are MNHEY and SMNVEV (reference sequence). Trimming stripped 6 bases from V and 6 bases from J, with 30 bases between. CDR3 bases: TGTGCCAGCAGCCCTACGTCCCTTGGAGGGGCGTATAGTACAAACATTCAGTACTTC. It translates to CASSPTSLGGAYSTNIQYF.

CDR3 nucleotides: TGTGCCAGCAGTCAAAAGACCGGGGGAGGAACTGAAGCTTTCTTT. It yields the protein CASSQKTGGGTEAFF. The V gene is TRBV27, the J gene TRBJ1-1, with D perhaps TRBD1 (5 bases). The germline CDR1 and CDR2 sequences are MNHEY and SMNVEV (reference sequence). CDR3 length: 15 amino acids. V gave up 5 bases and J gave up 5 bases, with 18 bases separating them.

This rearrangement joins TRBV20-1 to TRBJ2-3, with TRBD2 identical over 8 bases. V trimming: 5 bases; J trimming: 2 bases; junction bases outside the gene matches: 9. In germline, CDR1 is DFQATT, CDR2 SNEGSKA (reference sequence). The CDR3 length is 15 residues. Here the CDR3 DNA reads TGCAGTGCTCCCGTAGGCGGGGGGCCCACAGATACGCAGTATTTT. Protein: CSAPVGGGPTDTQYF.

As for this clonotype: The junction does not match germline at one end; this may be a read error. V is TRBV7-9 and J is TRBJ2-2, with D possibly matching TRBD2 (6 bases). The germline V gene has CDR1 SEHNR and CDR2 FQNEAQ (reference sequence). The CDR3 has 17 residues. CDR3 protein: CARSLPGGRDSGGELFF. CDR3 coding DNA: TGTGCCCGCAGCTTGCCCGGGGGACGCGATTCCGGAGGGGAGCTGTTTTTT. Based on the CDR3 plus reference TRBV7-9 and TRBJ2-2, the full variable domain is DTGVSQNPRHKITKRGQNVTFRCDPISEHNRLYWYRQTLGQGPEFLTYFQNEAQLEKSRLLSDRFSAERPKGSFSTLEIQRTEQGDSAMYLCARSLPGGRDSGGELFFGEGSRLTVL.

This clonotype has a handful of counts. The chain recombines TRBV7-9 with TRBJ2-5, with TRBD2 matching 8 bases. Germline V lookup: CDR1 SEHNR, CDR2 FQNEAQ (reference sequence). There are 15 residues in the CDR3. Trimming took 6 bases from V and 0 from J; bases not matched to a gene: 6. CDR3 loop: CASRLAEGNQETQYF. CDR3 bases: TGTGCCAGCAGACTAGCGGAGGGGAACCAAGAGACCCAGTACTTC.

This clonotype appeared a few times. The rearrangement joins TRBV5-1 to TRBJ2-7; D ambiguous. V was shortened by 0 bases and J by 5 bases, with 9 bases between the two germline ends. The germline V gene encodes CDR1 SGHRS and CDR2 YFSETQ. The CDR3 runs to 13 residues. Written as DNA, the CDR3 is TGCGCCAGCAGCTTGGACCCGGCAGACGAGCAGTACTTC. Translation: CASSLDPADEQYF.

This clonotype was observed a few times. The CDR3: CASSPLAGVGYNEQFF. Here the CDR3 DNA reads TGTGCCAGCAGCCCGCTAGCGGGAGTTGGTTACAATGAGCAGTTCTTC. The genes are TRBV7-9 and TRBJ2-1; 10 bases are shared with TRBD2. Germline trimming cut 5 bases from V and 4 bases from J; bases unmatched to any gene: 8. Germline V gene sequence: CDR1 SEHNR, CDR2 FQNEAQ (reference sequence). The CDR3 is 16 amino acids.

The chain couples TRBV9 to TRBJ1-4; TRBD1 matches 7 bases. The V gene end was trimmed by 4 bases and the J gene end by 4 bases; junction bases not matched to a gene: 7. The CDR3 covers 15 residues. In germline, CDR1 is SGDLS, CDR2 YYNGEE. The CDR3 protein is CASSPTGEFNEKLFF. In nucleotides, the CDR3 is TGTGCCAGCAGCCCCACAGGGGAGTTTAATGAAAAACTGTTTTTT.

The chain couples TRBV12-3 or TRBV12-4 to TRBJ1-2; the D is unclear. This CDR3 is built from 15 residues. V lost 6 bases, J lost 2 bases, and 16 bases lay in between. CDR3 amino acids: CASRPTLHANYGYTF. The CDR3 coding sequence is TGTGCCAGCAGGCCCACCCTACACGCCAACTATGGCTACACCTTC.

This chain links TRBV12-3 or TRBV12-4 with TRBJ2-5; 8 bases line up with TRBD1. The CDR3 sequence is 15 residues long. V lost 5 bases, J lost 2 bases, and 7 bases stayed unmatched. In DNA form, the CDR3 reads TGTGCCAGCAGTCTACTCCGGGACAGGCAAGAGACCCAGTACTTC. Protein: CASSLLRDRQETQYF.

The chain is built from TRBV9 and TRBJ1-1, with D possibly being TRBD1 (6 bases). Germline CDR1 SGDLS, CDR2 YYNGEE. V lost 4 bases and J lost 3, with 13 bases in between. This CDR3 is built from 14 residues. DNA for the CDR3: TGTGCCAGCAGCCCGACGAACAGGGACACTGAAGCTTTCTTT. Its translation is CASSPTNRDTEAFF.

This clonotype was recorded a few times. The chain has TRBV6-2 or TRBV6-3 and TRBJ2-3; perhaps D is TRBD1 or TRBD2 (6 bases each). Germline V lookup: CDR1 MNHEY, CDR2 SVGEGT. V lost 0 bases to trimming and J lost 6 bases, with 22 bases between them. The CDR3 spans 18 residues. CDR3 residues: CASSYSMYGGADVDTQYF. CDR3 sequence (DNA): TGTGCCAGCAGTTACTCGATGTACGGGGGCGCAGATGTGGATACGCAGTATTTT.